This T cell receptor beta chain was retrieved from a study of blood T cell repertoires in COVID-19. On the study more broadly: COVID-19 samples collected from the United States, Italy and Spain covered acute and convalescent phases.

The CDR3 runs to 14 residues. V lost 1 base, J lost 5 bases, and 8 bases lay in between. Germline V gives CDR1 MNHNS, CDR2 SASEGT. All enrollees were roughly 18 to 95 years old and from 24 US areas. Participant-given clinical history determined each cohort assignment. Recovery meant two consecutive negative NP/OP PCR tests, professional clearance, or resolved symptoms. The protocol was immunoSEQ multiplex PCR, while the TCRdb copy is restricted to in-frame clones and leaves out a portion. This sample has roughly 330,000 clones, with 70% to 90% found just once. The clonotype was recovered from a woman between 18 and 29 years old who had recovered from COVID-19. The sample consisted of PBMCs or T cells enriched from blood (not recorded which). This chain links TRBV6-1 with TRBJ2-2; no firm D call. The CDR3 reads CASSEGSETGELFF. The CDR3 DNA follows: TGTGCCAGCAGTGAAGGTTCCGAGACCGGGGAGCTGTTTTTT.